This T cell receptor beta chain was observed in a study of blood T cell repertoires in COVID-19. Study information: Acute-phase and convalescent COVID-19 samples originated in the United States, Italy and Spain. Sample material is recorded as cDNA or gDNA derived from T cells, B-cell-depleted T cells, or PBMCs.

The length of the CDR3 is 15 residues. Trimming took off 2 bases at V and 0 bases at J, with 5 bases between the two ends. Germline loops: CDR1 MNHEY, CDR2 SVGEGT. Seattle participants joined during active infection and were tracked over time. As processed by the authors: It was from reference gene primer amplification that nucleated cell counts were estimated. TCRdb's copy holds only in-frame clones and misses some; the assay was immunoSEQ multiplex PCR. The V and J calls and clone size are taken from that table; D and trimming were inferred from the DNA. Among some 220,000 clones listed, roughly 85% were seen once. Worth noting for this clone: In the same sample, other DNA sequences code for this CDR3.

Sequencing was done on a sample of peripheral blood. V gene TRBV6-2 or TRBV6-3 combines with J gene TRBJ2-6; perhaps TRBD2 as D (5 bases). This receptor was taken from a man aged 45 to 65 with COVID-19, enrolled during active disease. The CDR3 protein is CASSYGGSGANVLTF. DNA of the CDR3: TGTGCCAGCAGTTACGGAGGCTCTGGGGCCAACGTCCTGACTTTC.